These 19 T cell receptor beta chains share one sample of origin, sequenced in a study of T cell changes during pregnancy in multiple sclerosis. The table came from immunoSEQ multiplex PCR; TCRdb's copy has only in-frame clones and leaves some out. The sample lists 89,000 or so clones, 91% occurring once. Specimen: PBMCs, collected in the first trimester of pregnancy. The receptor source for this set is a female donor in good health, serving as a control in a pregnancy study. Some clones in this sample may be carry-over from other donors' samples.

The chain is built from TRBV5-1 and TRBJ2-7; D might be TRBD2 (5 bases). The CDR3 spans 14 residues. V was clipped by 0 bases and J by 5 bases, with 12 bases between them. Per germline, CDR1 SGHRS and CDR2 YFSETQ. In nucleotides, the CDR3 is TGCGCCAGCAGCTTGGCCCTGTCCGGGGACGAGCAGTACTTC. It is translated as CASSLALSGDEQYF.

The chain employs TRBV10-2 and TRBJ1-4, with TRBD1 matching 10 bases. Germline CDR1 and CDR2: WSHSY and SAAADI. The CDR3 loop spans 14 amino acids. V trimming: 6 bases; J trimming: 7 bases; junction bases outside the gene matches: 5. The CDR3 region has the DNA TGCGCCAGCAGACCCGGGACAGGGGTTGAAAAACTGTTTTTT. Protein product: CASRPGTGVEKLFF.

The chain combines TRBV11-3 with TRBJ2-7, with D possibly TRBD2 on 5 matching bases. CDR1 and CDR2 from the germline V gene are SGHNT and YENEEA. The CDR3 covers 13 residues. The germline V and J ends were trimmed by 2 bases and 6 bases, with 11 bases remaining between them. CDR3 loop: CASSLNGLSEQYF. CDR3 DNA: TGTGCCAGCAGCTTAAATGGACTTTCCGAGCAGTACTTC.

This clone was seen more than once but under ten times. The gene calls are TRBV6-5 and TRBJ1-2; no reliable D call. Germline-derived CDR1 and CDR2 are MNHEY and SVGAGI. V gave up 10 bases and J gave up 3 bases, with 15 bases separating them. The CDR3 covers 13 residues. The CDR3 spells CATPLRHHYGYTF. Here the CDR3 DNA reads TGTGCCACCCCCCTTCGACACCACTATGGCTACACCTTC.

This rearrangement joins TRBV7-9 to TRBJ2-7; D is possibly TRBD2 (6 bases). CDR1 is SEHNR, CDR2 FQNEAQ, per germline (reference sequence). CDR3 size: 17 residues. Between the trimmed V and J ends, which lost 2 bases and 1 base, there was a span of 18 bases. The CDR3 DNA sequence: TGTGCCAGCAGCTTAAGTTCAGGTTCCGGGAGATCCTACGAGCAGTACTTC. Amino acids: CASSLSSGSGRSYEQYF. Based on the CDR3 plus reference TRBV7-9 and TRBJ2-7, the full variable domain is DTGVSQNPRHKITKRGQNVTFRCDPISEHNRLYWYRQTLGQGPEFLTYFQNEAQLEKSRLLSDRFSAERPKGSFSTLEIQRTEQGDSAMYLCASSLSSGSGRSYEQYFGPGTRLTVT.

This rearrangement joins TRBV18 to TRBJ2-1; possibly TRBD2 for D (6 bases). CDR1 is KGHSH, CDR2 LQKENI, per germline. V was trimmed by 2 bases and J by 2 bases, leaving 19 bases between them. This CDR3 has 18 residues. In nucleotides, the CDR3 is TGTGCCAGCTCACCAAACAAAGCGGGTTCCCTTACCTACAATGAGCAGTTCTTC. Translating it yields CASSPNKAGSLTYNEQFF.

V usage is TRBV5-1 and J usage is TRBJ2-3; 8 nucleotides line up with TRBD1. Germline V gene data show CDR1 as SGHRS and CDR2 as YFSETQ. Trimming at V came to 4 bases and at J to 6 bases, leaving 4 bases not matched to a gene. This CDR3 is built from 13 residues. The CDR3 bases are TGCGCCAGCAGCAGACAGGGGCAGGATACGCAGTATTTT. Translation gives CASSRQGQDTQYF. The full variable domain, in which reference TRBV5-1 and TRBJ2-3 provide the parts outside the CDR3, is KAGVTQTPRYLIKTRGQQVTLSCSPISGHRSVSWYQQTPGQGLQFLFEYFSETQRNKGNFPGRFSGRQFSNSRSEMNVSTLELGDSALYLCASSRQGQDTQYFGPGTRLTVL.

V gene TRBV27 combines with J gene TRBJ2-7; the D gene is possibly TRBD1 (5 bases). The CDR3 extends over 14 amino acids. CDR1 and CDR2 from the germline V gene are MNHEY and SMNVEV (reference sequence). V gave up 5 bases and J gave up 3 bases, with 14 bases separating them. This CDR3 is CASSPRTSVYEQYF. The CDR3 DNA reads TGTGCCAGCAGTCCCCGGACATCCGTCTACGAGCAGTACTTC.

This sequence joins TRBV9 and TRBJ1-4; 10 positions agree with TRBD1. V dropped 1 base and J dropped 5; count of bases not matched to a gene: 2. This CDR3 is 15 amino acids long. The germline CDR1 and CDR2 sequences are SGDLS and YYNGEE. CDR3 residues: CASSVLTGGNEKLFF. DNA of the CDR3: TGTGCCAGCAGCGTACTGACAGGGGGCAATGAAAAACTGTTTTTT.

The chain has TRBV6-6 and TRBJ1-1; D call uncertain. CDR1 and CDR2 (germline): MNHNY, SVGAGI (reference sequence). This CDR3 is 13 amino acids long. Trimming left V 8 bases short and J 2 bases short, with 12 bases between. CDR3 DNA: TGTGCCAGCCTCGCGGTAGGAAACACTGAAGCTTTCTTT. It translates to CASLAVGNTEAFF.

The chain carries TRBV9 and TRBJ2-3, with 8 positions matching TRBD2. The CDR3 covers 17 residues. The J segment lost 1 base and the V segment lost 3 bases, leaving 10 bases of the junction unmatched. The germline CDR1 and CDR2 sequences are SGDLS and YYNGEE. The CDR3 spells CASSEAAGVVGTDTQYF. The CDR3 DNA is TGTGCCAGCAGCGAGGCAGCGGGAGTTGTTGGCACAGATACGCAGTATTTT.

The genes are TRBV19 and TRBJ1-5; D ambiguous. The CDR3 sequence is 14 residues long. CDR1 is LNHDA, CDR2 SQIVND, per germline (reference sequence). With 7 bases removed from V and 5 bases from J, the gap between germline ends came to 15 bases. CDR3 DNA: TGTGCCAGTAAATTTTTCGGCGGCGATCAGCCCCAGCATTTT. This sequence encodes CASKFFGGDQPQHF.

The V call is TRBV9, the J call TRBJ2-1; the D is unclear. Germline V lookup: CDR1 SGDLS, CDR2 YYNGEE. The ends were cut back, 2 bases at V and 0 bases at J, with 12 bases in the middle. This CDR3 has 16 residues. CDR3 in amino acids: CASSVTQKSSYNEQFF. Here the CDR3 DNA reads TGTGCCAGCAGCGTCACCCAGAAGTCCTCCTACAATGAGCAGTTCTTC.

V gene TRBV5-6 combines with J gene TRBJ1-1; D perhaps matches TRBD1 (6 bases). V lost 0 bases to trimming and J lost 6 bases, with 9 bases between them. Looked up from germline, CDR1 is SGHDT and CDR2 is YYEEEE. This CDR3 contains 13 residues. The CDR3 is CASSLGGLAEAFF. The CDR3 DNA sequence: TGTGCCAGCAGCTTGGGGGGGCTGGCTGAAGCTTTCTTT.

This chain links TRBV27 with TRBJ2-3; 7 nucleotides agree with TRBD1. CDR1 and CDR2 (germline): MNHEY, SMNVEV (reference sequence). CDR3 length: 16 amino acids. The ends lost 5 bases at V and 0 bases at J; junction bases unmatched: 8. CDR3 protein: CASSRDRAASTDTQYF. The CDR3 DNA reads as TGTGCCAGCAGTCGAGACAGGGCAGCTAGCACAGATACGCAGTATTTT.

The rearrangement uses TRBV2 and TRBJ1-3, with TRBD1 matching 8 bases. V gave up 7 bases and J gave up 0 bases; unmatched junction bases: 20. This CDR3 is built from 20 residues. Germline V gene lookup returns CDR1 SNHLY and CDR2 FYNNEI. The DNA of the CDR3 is TGTGCCAGCAAGATATCACAGGACAGGGTTGGGTTAAGCTCTGGAAACACCATATATTTT. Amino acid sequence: CASKISQDRVGLSSGNTIYF.

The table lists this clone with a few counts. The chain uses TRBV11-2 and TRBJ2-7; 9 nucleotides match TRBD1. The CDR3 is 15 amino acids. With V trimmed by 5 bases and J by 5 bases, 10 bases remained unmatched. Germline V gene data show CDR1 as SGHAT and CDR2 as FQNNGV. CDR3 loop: CASSKGDRDVNEQYF. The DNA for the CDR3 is TGTGCCAGCAGCAAAGGGGACAGGGACGTGAACGAGCAGTACTTC.

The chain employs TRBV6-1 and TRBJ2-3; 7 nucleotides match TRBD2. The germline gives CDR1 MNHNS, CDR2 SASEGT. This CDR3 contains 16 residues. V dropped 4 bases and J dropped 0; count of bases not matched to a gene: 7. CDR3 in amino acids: CASSGTLAESTDTQYF. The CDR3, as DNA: TGTGCCAGCAGTGGGACCCTAGCGGAAAGCACAGATACGCAGTATTTT.

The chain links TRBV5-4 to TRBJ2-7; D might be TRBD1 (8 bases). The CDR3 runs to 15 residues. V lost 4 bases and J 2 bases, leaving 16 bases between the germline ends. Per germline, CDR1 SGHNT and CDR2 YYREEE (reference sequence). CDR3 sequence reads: CASSRGGTGTYEQYF. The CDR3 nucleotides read TGTGCCAGCAGCCGGGGAGGGACAGGAACCTACGAGCAGTACTTC.